Below, 31 T cell receptor beta chains from the same sample are listed, as sequenced in a study of blood T cell repertoires in COVID-19. Clones were sequenced by immunoSEQ multiplex PCR, and TCRdb holds only the in-frame ones, with some missing. The table has roughly 78,000 clones, over 80% seen once. The sequenced sample was peripheral blood. The receptors here all came from a man between 50 and 59 years old with COVID-19, enrolled during active disease.

This clone was recorded once. The chain couples TRBV6-5 to TRBJ1-2, with D uncertain. V was pared by 8 bases and J by 1 base, with 14 bases between. The CDR3 consists of 14 residues. Germline V gene lookup returns CDR1 MNHEY and CDR2 SVGAGI. Here the CDR3 reads CASVTGGNNYGYTF. The CDR3 region has the DNA TGTGCCAGCGTTACCGGCGGAAATAACTATGGCTACACCTTC.

The V call is TRBV3-1 (or the pseudogene TRBV3-2), the J call TRBJ2-2; 8 nucleotides align to TRBD1. The length of the CDR3 is 16 residues. V gave up 3 bases and J gave up 6 bases; unmatched junction bases: 9. CDR1 and CDR2 from the germline V gene are LGHDT and YNNKEL (reference sequence). CDR3 loop: CASSHHGQGSPGELFF. The CDR3 DNA reads TGTGCCAGCAGCCATCACGGACAGGGATCCCCCGGGGAGCTGTTTTTT.

The chain is built from TRBV9 and TRBJ2-3; TRBD2 matches at 8 bases. Per the germline V gene, CDR1 is SGDLS and CDR2 is YYNGEE. The CDR3 has 15 amino acids. V was pared by 3 bases and J by 2 bases, with 5 bases of the junction left unmatched. The DNA for the CDR3 is TGTGCCAGCAGCGCCGGGGGGGACACCACAGATACGCAGTATTTT. Translated, it gives CASSAGGDTTDTQYF.

The chain links TRBV20-1 to TRBJ2-5; no clear D gene. There are 11 residues in the CDR3. The V end lost 5 bases, the J end lost 5 bases, and 9 bases lay between the germline ends. Germline V CDR1 and CDR2: DFQATT, SNEGSKA (reference sequence). CDR3 in amino acids: CSAESGETQYF. In DNA, the CDR3 is TGCAGTGCTGAATCAGGCGAGACCCAGTACTTC.

This chain connects TRBV30 to TRBJ2-5; a possible D gene is TRBD1 (6 bases). Trimming shortened V by 0 bases and J by 5 bases, and 7 bases separated the two germline ends. CDR1 and CDR2 (germline): GTSNPN, SVGIG (reference sequence). This CDR3 is 12 amino acids long. The CDR3 is CAWSVRGETQYF. CDR3 coding DNA: TGTGCCTGGAGTGTCAGGGGTGAGACCCAGTACTTC.

The rearrangement uses TRBV27 and TRBJ2-3; TRBD2 aligns across 11 bases. Germline loops: CDR1 MNHEY, CDR2 SMNVEV (reference sequence). The CDR3 spans 15 residues. With V trimmed by 5 bases and J by 3 bases, 4 bases remained unmatched. CDR3 residues: CASSKTSGRTDTQYF. CDR3 nucleotides: TGTGCCAGCAGTAAAACTAGCGGGAGAACAGATACGCAGTATTTT.

The chain has TRBV25-1 and TRBJ2-1; D is ambiguous. This CDR3 comprises 15 residues. The germline gives CDR1 MGHDK, CDR2 SYGVNS. V gave up 8 bases and J gave up 0 bases, with 14 bases separating them. Here the CDR3 reads CASEKTPSSYNEQFF. The CDR3 nucleotides are TGTGCCAGCGAGAAAACCCCTAGCTCCTACAATGAGCAGTTCTTC.

This rearrangement joins TRBV7-2 to TRBJ2-1; 10 bases map to TRBD2. This CDR3 contains 15 residues. V was clipped by 5 bases and J by 12 bases; unmatched bases: 13. Germline CDR1 is SGHTA and CDR2 is FQGNSA. CDR3 sequence reads: CASSPKSASGRLQFF. CDR3 DNA sequence: TGTGCCAGCAGCCCCAAATCGGCTAGCGGGAGACTGCAGTTCTTC. Full variable domain (remainder filled in from reference TRBV7-2 and TRBJ2-1): GAGVSQSPSNKVTEKGKDVELRCDPISGHTALYWYRQSLGQGLEFLIYFQGNSAPDKSGLPSDRFSAERTGGSVSTLTIQRTQQEDSAVYLCASSPKSASGRLQFFGPGTRLTVL.

The V call is TRBV19, the J call TRBJ1-2; 12 nucleotides match TRBD1. J was trimmed by 4 bases and V by 6 bases; bases with no gene match: 3. Germline assignment: CDR1 LNHDA and CDR2 SQIVND (reference sequence). The CDR3 runs 14 residues. The CDR3 coding sequence is TGTGCCAGTAGGGGACAGGGGGCGGCCTATGGCTACACCTTC. Translating it yields CASRGQGAAYGYTF. Looking up the rest from reference TRBV19 and TRBJ1-2 gives the full variable domain: DGGITQSPKYLFRKEGQNVTLSCEQNLNHDAMYWYRQDPGQGLRLIYYSQIVNDFQKGDIAEGYSVSREKKESFPLTVTSAQKNPTAFYLCASRGQGAAYGYTFGSGTRLTVV.

This rearrangement joins TRBV19 to TRBJ2-5; possible D gene TRBD1, 6 bases. Germline CDR1 is LNHDA and CDR2 is SQIVND (reference sequence). The CDR3 length is 16 residues. Trimming cost V 10 bases and J 3 bases, with 24 bases left between them. This CDR3 reads CATAPGHLWGKETQYF. The DNA of the CDR3 is TGTGCCACCGCCCCGGGACACCTCTGGGGGAAAGAGACCCAGTACTTC.

The chain couples TRBV28 to TRBJ1-6; D ambiguous. The CDR3 length is 11 residues. V shed 3 bases and J shed 9 bases, with 3 bases lying between them. Germline V gene lookup returns CDR1 MDHEN and CDR2 SYDVKM. The CDR3 bases are TGTGCCAGCAGTTTCGGTTCACCCCTCCACTTT. The encoded protein is CASSFGSPLHF.

V is TRBV7-3 and J is TRBJ2-1, with 7 nucleotides matching TRBD2. V shed 3 bases and J 5 bases; nucleotides not matched to a gene: 1. The CDR3 extends over 13 amino acids. Germline V gives CDR1 SGHTA, CDR2 FQGTGA. The CDR3 here is CASSFLADNEQFF. Written as DNA, the CDR3 is TGTGCCAGCAGCTTTCTAGCGGACAATGAGCAGTTCTTC.

The V and J genes are TRBV29-1 and TRBJ2-6; tentatively, D is TRBD1 (5 bases). Per the germline V gene, CDR1 is SQVTM and CDR2 is ANQGSEA. V was shortened by 4 bases and J by 0 bases, with 10 bases between the two germline ends. The CDR3 contains 15 residues. CDR3 residues: CSVAGAISGANVLTF. The DNA of the CDR3 is TGCAGCGTTGCTGGGGCGATCTCTGGGGCCAACGTCCTGACTTTC.

This clone turned up a few times. This chain connects TRBV4-2 to TRBJ1-5; weak D call: TRBD1 (5 bases). Trimming left V 0 bases short and J 7 bases short, with 10 bases between. The CDR3 runs to 14 residues. Germline assignment: CDR1 LGHNA and CDR2 YNFKEQ. The chain's CDR3 is CASSQEGREQPQHF. The CDR3 bases are TGTGCCAGCAGCCAAGAGGGCAGGGAACAGCCCCAGCATTTT.

The chain recombines TRBV5-4 with TRBJ1-1, with TRBD1 matching over 7 bases. Per germline, CDR1 SGHNT and CDR2 YYREEE (reference sequence). The CDR3 extends over 17 amino acids. With 0 bases clipped from V and 3 bases from J, the junction kept 11 bases outside the gene matches. CDR3: CASSLEAGGRVDTEAFF. Written as DNA, the CDR3 is TGTGCCAGCAGCTTGGAGGCAGGGGGTAGAGTGGACACTGAAGCTTTCTTT.

The chain has TRBV7-6 and TRBJ2-3, with D possibly matching TRBD1 (6 bases). Trimming left V 4 bases short and J 0 bases short, with 11 bases between. The CDR3 extends over 15 amino acids. The germline V gene encodes CDR1 SGHVS and CDR2 FNYEAQ. This CDR3 is CASSWTDRSTDTQYF. In nucleotides, the CDR3 is TGTGCCAGCAGCTGGACAGACCGTAGCACAGATACGCAGTATTTT.

V gene TRBV6-1 combines with J gene TRBJ2-7; D not resolved. Germline V gene sequence: CDR1 MNHNS, CDR2 SASEGT. V lost 1 base and J 1 base, leaving 11 bases between the germline ends. The CDR3 runs 15 residues. CDR3 protein: CASSEEAADSYEQYF. Written as DNA, the CDR3 is TGTGCCAGCAGTGAAGAGGCGGCAGATTCCTACGAGCAGTACTTC.

This clone is a singleton in its sample. The chain has TRBV6-4 and TRBJ2-3; D perhaps matches TRBD1 (5 bases). The V and J ends lost 3 bases and 1 base respectively, with 11 bases between them. Germline assignment: CDR1 MRHNA and CDR2 SNTAGT. The CDR3 spans 15 residues. The CDR3 DNA follows: TGTGCCAGCAGTGAGGGGCACCCAGGCACAGATACGCAGTATTTT. Translating it yields CASSEGHPGTDTQYF.

The chain uses TRBV4-1 and TRBJ2-1; TRBD1 is a possible D gene (6 bases). The CDR3 consists of 11 residues. Germline values: CDR1 MGHRA, CDR2 YSYEKL. The ends were cut back, 10 bases at V and 10 bases at J, with 14 bases in the middle. For the CDR3, the DNA is TGCGCCACCACCAGCAGGGGCGAGCAGTTCTTC. This translates into CATTSRGEQFF.

The chain uses TRBV4-1 and TRBJ2-4, with TRBD1 identical over 7 bases. V was pared by 6 bases and J by 5 bases, with 7 bases of the junction left unmatched. CDR1 and CDR2 from the germline V gene are MGHRA and YSYEKL. This CDR3 is built from 14 residues. CDR3 protein: CASRPRQGQNIQYF. The DNA for the CDR3 is TGCGCCAGCAGACCTAGACAGGGACAAAACATTCAGTACTTC.

This clone has more than one count but fewer than ten. The chain carries TRBV20-1 and TRBJ1-1, with D possibly being TRBD1 (5 bases). This CDR3 has 12 amino acids. Germline lookup yields CDR1 DFQATT and CDR2 SNEGSKA (reference sequence). Trimming took off 3 bases at V and 2 bases at J, with 7 bases between the two ends. CDR3 region: CSASQGNTEAFF. The CDR3 nucleotides read TGCAGTGCTAGTCAGGGAAACACTGAAGCTTTCTTT.

The sample holds a few counts of this clone. The chain combines TRBV14 with TRBJ2-7; D is unresolved. Germline loops: CDR1 SGHDN, CDR2 FVKESK. Trimming cost V 0 bases and J 6 bases, with 9 bases left between them. The CDR3 loop spans 13 amino acids. CDR3: CASSQEAAFEQYF. The DNA of the CDR3 is TGTGCCAGCAGCCAAGAGGCGGCCTTCGAGCAGTACTTC.

The chain links TRBV5-4 to TRBJ2-7; 7 positions agree with TRBD1. Germline V gene sequence: CDR1 SGHNT, CDR2 YYREEE (reference sequence). This CDR3 spans 14 amino acids. J gave up 6 bases and V 0 bases, and 6 bases lay outside the gene matches. The CDR3 is CASSLDRGAGEQYF. The CDR3 DNA reads TGTGCCAGCAGCTTGGACAGGGGAGCCGGCGAGCAGTACTTC. The full variable domain, in which reference TRBV5-4 and TRBJ2-7 provide the parts outside the CDR3, is ETGVTQSPTHLIKTRGQQVTLRCSSQSGHNTVSWYQQALGQGPQFIFQYYREEENGRGNFPPRFSGLQFPNYSSELNVNALELDDSALYLCASSLDRGAGEQYFGPGTRLTVT.

This clone was recorded once. The rearrangement joins TRBV19 to TRBJ2-7, with TRBD1 identical over 10 bases. The trim removed 3 bases at V and 6 bases at J, leaving 8 bases unmatched. The CDR3 runs to 15 residues. Germline lookup yields CDR1 LNHDA and CDR2 SQIVND (reference sequence). CDR3 in DNA: TGTGCCAGTAGTATTGATGGACAGGGGGTCCCCGAGCAGTACTTC. Its translation: CASSIDGQGVPEQYF.

The V gene is TRBV28, the J gene TRBJ2-3, with 10 bases aligning to TRBD1. Per germline, CDR1 MDHEN and CDR2 SYDVKM. This CDR3 has 16 residues. V dropped 6 bases and J dropped 3; count of bases not matched to a gene: 9. The CDR3 sequence: CASSHPPGQGTDTQYF. For the CDR3, the DNA is TGTGCCAGCAGCCACCCTCCGGGACAGGGGACAGATACGCAGTATTTT.

This rearrangement joins TRBV9 to TRBJ2-3; 12 nucleotides match TRBD2. The length of the CDR3 is 14 residues. After removal of 7 bases from V and 5 bases from J, the junction contained 5 bases not matched to a gene. In germline, CDR1 is SGDLS, CDR2 YYNGEE. The CDR3 DNA sequence: TGTGCCAGCGGACTAGCGGGAAATGGAGATACGCAGTATTTT. Translated: CASGLAGNGDTQYF.

This clone appeared once. J is TRBJ2-7 and V is TRBV4-1, with 7 positions matching TRBD1. V trimming: 4 bases; J trimming: 2 bases; junction bases outside the gene matches: 2. Germline V gene lookup returns CDR1 MGHRA and CDR2 YSYEKL. The CDR3 totals 13 residues. The CDR3 bases are TGCGCCAGCAGCCCTACAGGGGCCTACGAGCAGTACTTC. Its translation is CASSPTGAYEQYF.

The V call is TRBV7-9, the J call TRBJ2-7; D is undetermined. This CDR3 contains 15 residues. V was clipped by 1 base and J by 0 bases, with 10 bases between them. Germline CDR1 is SEHNR and CDR2 is FQNEAQ (reference sequence). This CDR3 reads CASSLERGSSYEQYF. The CDR3 coding sequence is TGTGCCAGCAGCTTAGAACGCGGCAGCTCCTACGAGCAGTACTTC.

This rearrangement joins TRBV9 to TRBJ2-3, with D possibly matching TRBD2 (5 bases). Trimming pared 1 base from V and 8 bases from J, leaving 5 bases between. Germline CDR1 and CDR2: SGDLS and YYNGEE. The CDR3 spans 11 residues. CDR3 in amino acids: CASSVRGTQYF. DNA for the CDR3: TGTGCCAGCAGCGTACGGGGTACGCAGTATTTT.

In its sample, this clone was seen a few times. This CDR3 is CASSYEAGQGFTDTQYF. The CDR3 bases are TGTGCCAGCAGTTACGAAGCGGGACAGGGTTTCACAGATACGCAGTATTTT. V and J are TRBV6-2 or TRBV6-3 and TRBJ2-3, with TRBD1 matching 9 bases. Germline CDR1 and CDR2: MNHEY and SVGEGT. The CDR3 loop spans 17 amino acids. The junction had 8 bases not matched to a gene; V was cut back by 2 bases and J by 2 bases.

The chain uses TRBV3-1 (or the pseudogene TRBV3-2) and TRBJ2-1; D ambiguous. V gave up 1 base and J gave up 0 bases, with 7 bases separating them. The CDR3 is 15 amino acids. Looked up from germline, CDR1 is LGHDT and CDR2 is YNNKEL (reference sequence). The CDR3 DNA reads TGTGCCAGCAGCCAAGTACCTAGCTCCTACAATGAGCAGTTCTTC. Protein: CASSQVPSSYNEQFF.